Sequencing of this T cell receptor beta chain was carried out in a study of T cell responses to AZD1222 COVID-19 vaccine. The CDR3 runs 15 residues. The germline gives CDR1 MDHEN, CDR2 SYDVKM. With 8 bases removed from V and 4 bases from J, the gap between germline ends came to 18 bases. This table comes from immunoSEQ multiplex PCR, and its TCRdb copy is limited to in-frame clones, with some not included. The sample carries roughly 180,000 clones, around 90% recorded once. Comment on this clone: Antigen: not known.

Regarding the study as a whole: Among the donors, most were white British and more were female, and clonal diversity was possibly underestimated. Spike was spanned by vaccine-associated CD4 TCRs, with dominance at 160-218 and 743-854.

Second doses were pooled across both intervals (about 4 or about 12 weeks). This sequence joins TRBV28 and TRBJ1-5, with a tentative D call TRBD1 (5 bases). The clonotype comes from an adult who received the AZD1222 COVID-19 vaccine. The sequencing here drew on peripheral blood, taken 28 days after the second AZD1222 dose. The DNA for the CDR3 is TGTGCCAGCCTAGGAGGAGGTTGGGGGAATCAGCCCCAGCATTTT. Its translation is CASLGGGWGNQPQHF.